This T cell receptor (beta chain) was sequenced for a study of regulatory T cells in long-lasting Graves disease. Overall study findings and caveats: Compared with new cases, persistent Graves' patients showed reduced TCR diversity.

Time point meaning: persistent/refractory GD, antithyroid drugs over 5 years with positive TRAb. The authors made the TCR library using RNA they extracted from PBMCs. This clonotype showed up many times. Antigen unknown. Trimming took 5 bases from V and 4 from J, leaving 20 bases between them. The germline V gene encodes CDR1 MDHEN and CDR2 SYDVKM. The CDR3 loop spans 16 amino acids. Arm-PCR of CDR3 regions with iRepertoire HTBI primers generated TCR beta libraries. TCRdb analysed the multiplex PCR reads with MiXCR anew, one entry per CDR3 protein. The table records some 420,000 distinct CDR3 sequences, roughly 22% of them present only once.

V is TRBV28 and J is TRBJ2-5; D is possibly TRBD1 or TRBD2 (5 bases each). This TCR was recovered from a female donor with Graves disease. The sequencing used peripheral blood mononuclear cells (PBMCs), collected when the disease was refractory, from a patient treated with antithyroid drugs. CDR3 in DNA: TGTGCCAGCAGTGCCCTAGCCGGGACGGATGGAGAGACCCAGTACTTC. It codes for CASSALAGTDGETQYF.